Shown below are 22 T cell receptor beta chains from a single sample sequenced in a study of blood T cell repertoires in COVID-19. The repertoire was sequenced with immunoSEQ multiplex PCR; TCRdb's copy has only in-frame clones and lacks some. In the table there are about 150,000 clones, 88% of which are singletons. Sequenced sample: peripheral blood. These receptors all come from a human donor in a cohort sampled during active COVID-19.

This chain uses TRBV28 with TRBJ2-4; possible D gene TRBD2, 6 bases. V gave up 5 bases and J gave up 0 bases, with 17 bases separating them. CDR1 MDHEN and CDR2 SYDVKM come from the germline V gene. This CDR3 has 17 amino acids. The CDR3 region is CASSLRQLAVAKNIQYF. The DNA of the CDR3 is TGTGCCAGCAGTCTAAGGCAATTAGCGGTAGCCAAAAACATTCAGTACTTC.

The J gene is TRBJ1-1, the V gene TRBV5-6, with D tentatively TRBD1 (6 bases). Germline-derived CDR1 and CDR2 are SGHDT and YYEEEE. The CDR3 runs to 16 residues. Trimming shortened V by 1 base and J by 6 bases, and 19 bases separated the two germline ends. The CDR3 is CASSLLPGHRVSEAFF. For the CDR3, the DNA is TGTGCCAGCAGCTTGTTACCAGGGCACAGGGTCTCTGAAGCTTTCTTT.

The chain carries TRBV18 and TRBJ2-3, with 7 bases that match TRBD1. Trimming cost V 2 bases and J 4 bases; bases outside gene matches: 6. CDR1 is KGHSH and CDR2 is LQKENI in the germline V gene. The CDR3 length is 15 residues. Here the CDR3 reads CASSPTTGRADTQYF. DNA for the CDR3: TGTGCCAGCTCACCAACGACAGGGAGAGCAGATACGCAGTATTTT.

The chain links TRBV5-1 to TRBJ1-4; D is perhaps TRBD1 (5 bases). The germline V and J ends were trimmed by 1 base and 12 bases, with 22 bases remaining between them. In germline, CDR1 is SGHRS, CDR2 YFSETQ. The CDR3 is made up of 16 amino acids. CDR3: CASSLNFVVGRGELFF. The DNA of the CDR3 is TGCGCCAGCAGCTTGAATTTTGTTGTTGGGAGGGGTGAACTGTTTTTT.

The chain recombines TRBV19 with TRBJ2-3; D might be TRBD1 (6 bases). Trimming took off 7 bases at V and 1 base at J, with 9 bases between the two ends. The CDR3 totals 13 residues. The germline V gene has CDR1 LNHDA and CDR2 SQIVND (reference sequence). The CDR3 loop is CASMTGGTDTQYF. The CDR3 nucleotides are TGTGCCAGTATGACAGGAGGCACAGATACGCAGTATTTT.

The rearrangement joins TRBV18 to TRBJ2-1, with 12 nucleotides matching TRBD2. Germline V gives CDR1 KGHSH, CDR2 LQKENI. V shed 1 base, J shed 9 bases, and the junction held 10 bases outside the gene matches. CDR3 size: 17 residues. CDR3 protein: CASSPQTWTSGIGEQFF. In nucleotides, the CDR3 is TGTGCCAGCTCACCACAAACTTGGACTAGCGGGATCGGTGAGCAGTTCTTC.

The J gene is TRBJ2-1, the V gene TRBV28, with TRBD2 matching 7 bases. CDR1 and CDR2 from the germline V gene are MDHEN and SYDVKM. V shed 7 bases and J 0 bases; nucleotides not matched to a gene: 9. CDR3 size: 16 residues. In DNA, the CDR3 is TGTGCCAGCACTCTTTTGGGCGGGAGCTCCTACAATGAGCAGTTCTTC. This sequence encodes CASTLLGGSSYNEQFF.

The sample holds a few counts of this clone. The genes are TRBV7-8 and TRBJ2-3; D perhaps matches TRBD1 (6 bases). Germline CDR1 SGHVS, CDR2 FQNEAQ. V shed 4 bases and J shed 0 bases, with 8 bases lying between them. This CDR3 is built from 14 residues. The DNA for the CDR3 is TGTGCCAGCAGCTCAGGGGACAGCACAGATACGCAGTATTTT. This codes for CASSSGDSTDTQYF.

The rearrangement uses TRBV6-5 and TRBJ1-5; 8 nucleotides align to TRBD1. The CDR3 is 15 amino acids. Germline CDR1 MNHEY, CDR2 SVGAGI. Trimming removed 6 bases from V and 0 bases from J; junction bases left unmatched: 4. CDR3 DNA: TGTGCCAGCAGCCGCGACAGGGGTAGCAATCAGCCCCAGCATTTT. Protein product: CASSRDRGSNQPQHF.

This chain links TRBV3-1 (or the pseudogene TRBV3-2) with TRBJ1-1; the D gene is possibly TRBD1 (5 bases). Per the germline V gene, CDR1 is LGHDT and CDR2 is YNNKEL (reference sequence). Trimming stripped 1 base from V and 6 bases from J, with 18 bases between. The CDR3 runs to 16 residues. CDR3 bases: TGTGCCAGCAGCCAAGCCTACGGGGGACCCAGGGCTGAAGCTTTCTTT. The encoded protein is CASSQAYGGPRAEAFF.

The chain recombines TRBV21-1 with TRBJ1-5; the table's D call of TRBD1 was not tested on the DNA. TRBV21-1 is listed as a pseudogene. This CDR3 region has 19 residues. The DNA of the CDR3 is TGTGCCAGCAGCGGACTTAGCAGGGGTCAGGGAAAACGGAATCAGCCCCAGCATTTT. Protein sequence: CASSGLSRGQGKRNQPQHF.

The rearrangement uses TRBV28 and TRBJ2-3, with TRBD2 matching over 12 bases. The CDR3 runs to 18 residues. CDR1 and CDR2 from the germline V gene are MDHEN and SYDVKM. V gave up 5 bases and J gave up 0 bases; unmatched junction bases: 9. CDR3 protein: CASSPPSLAGGSTDTQYF. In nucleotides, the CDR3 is TGTGCCAGCAGTCCCCCGTCTCTAGCGGGAGGGAGCACAGATACGCAGTATTTT.

CDR3 in DNA: TGCGCCAGCAGCCAAGTTAGCGGTCAGCCCCAGCATTTT. Its protein is CASSQVSGQPQHF. This chain uses TRBV4-3 with TRBJ1-5, with D uncertain. V was cut by 1 base and J by 6 bases, with 7 bases left in between. The CDR3 consists of 13 residues. Germline values: CDR1 LGHNA, CDR2 YSLEER.

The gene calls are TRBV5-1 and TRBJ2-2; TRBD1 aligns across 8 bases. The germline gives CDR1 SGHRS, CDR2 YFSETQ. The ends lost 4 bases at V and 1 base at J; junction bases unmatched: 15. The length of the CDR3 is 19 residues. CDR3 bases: TGCGCCAGCAGCCCGTCGCTATCCCGGGACAGGAGGAACACCGGGGAGCTGTTTTTT. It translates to CASSPSLSRDRRNTGELFF.

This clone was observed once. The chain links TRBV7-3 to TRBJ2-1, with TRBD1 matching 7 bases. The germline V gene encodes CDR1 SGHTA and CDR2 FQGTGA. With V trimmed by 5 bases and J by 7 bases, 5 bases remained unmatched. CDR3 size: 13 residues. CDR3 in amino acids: CASSPNRGNEQFF. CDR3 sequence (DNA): TGTGCCAGCAGCCCTAACAGGGGTAATGAGCAGTTCTTC.

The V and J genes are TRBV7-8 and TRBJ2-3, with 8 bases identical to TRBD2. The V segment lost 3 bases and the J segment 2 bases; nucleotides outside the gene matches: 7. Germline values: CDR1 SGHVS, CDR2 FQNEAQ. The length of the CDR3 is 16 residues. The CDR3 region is CASSFLAGPITDTQYF. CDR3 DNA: TGTGCCAGCAGCTTCCTAGCGGGTCCCATCACAGATACGCAGTATTTT.

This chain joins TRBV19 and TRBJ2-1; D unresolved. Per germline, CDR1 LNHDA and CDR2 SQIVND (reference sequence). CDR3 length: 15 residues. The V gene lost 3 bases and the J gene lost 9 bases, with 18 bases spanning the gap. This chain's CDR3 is CASSIWSTRVGEQFF. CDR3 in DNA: TGTGCCAGTAGTATCTGGAGCACTCGGGTGGGTGAGCAGTTCTTC.

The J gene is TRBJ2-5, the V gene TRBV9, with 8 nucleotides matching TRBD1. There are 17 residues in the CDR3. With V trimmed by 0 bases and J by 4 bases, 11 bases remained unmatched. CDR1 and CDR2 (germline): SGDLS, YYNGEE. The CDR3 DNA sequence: TGTGCCAGCAGCGTAGGTACCACAGGGGGTTCCAGAGAGACCCAGTACTTC. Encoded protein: CASSVGTTGGSRETQYF.

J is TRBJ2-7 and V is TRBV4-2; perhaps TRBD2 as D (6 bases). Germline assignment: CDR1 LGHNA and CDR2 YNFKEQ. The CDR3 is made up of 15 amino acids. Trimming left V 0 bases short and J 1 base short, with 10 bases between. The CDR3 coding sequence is TGTGCCAGCAGCCAAGAGTGGGAGGAATCCTACGAGCAGTACTTC. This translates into CASSQEWEESYEQYF.

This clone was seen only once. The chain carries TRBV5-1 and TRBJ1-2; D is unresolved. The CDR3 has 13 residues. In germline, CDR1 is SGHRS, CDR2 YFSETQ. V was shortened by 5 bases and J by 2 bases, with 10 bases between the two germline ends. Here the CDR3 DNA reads TGCGCCAGCAGGGCGGGAGCAAACTATGGCTACACCTTC. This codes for CASRAGANYGYTF. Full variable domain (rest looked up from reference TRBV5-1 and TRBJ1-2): KAGVTQTPRYLIKTRGQQVTLSCSPISGHRSVSWYQQTPGQGLQFLFEYFSETQRNKGNFPGRFSGRQFSNSRSEMNVSTLELGDSALYLCASRAGANYGYTFGSGTRLTVV.

The CDR3 here is CSVELGISVEKQDRFDTQYF. The CDR3 DNA reads as TGCAGCGTTGAATTGGGGATAAGCGTGGAAAAACAGGACCGATTTGATACGCAGTATTTT. The rearrangement joins TRBV29-1 to TRBJ2-3; D may be TRBD1 (5 bases). The V gene's germline CDR1 is SQVTM and CDR2 ANQGSEA. V shed 2 bases and J shed 6 bases, with 33 bases lying between them. The CDR3 extends over 20 amino acids.

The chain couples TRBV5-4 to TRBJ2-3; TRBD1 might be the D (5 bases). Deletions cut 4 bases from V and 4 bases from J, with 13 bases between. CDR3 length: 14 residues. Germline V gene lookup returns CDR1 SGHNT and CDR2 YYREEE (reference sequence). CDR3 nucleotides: TGTGCCAGCAGCCCGGAGTGGGGCGCAGATACGCAGTATTTT. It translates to CASSPEWGADTQYF. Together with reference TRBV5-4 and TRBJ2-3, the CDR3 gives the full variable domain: ETGVTQSPTHLIKTRGQQVTLRCSSQSGHNTVSWYQQALGQGPQFIFQYYREEENGRGNFPPRFSGLQFPNYSSELNVNALELDDSALYLCASSPEWGADTQYFGPGTRLTVL.